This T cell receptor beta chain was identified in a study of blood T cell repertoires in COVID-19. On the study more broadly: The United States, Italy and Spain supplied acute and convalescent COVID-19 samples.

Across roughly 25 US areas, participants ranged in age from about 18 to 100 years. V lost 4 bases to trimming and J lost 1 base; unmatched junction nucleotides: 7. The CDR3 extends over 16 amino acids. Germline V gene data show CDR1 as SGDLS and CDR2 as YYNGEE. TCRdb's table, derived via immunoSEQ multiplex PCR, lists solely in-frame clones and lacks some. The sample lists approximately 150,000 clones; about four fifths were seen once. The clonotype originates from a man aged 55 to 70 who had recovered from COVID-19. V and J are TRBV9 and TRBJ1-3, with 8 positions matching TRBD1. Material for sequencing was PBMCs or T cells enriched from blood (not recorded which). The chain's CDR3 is CASSPQGVGSGNTIYF. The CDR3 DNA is TGTGCCAGCAGCCCACAGGGGGTTGGGTCTGGAAACACCATATATTTT. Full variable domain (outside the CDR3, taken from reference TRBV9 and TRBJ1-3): DSGVTQTPKHLITATGQRVTLRCSPRSGDLSVYWYQQSLDQGLQFLIQYYNGEERAKGNILERFSAQQFPDLHSELNLSSLELGDSALYFCASSPQGVGSGNTIYFGEGSWLTVV.